These 22 T cell receptor beta chains were all obtained from the same sample, sequenced in a study of PD-L1 blockade in urothelial cancer. Described time point: peripheral blood 6 weeks after treatment start. Assay: immunoSEQ multiplex PCR; the TCRdb copy retains only in-frame clones and omits some. The sample yields 50,000 or so clones, around 85% seen once. The material sequenced was PBMCs, taken around atezolizumab (anti-PD-L1) treatment. The receptors shown here come from a man between 60 and 70 years old with urothelial cancer.

The chain uses TRBV4-3 and TRBJ1-4, with a tentative D call TRBD1 (5 bases). CDR1 is LGHNA, CDR2 YSLEER, per germline. This CDR3 contains 18 residues. V was shortened by 1 base and J by 10 bases, with 25 bases between the two germline ends. The CDR3 nucleotides are TGCGCCAGCAGCCAAGCATTATACTCCGACGCCCTTAGGGGAAAACTGTTTTTT. Protein product: CASSQALYSDALRGKLFF.

The chain joins TRBV30 to TRBJ1-5; D perhaps matches TRBD1 (5 bases). The CDR3 totals 13 residues. Germline CDR1 reads GTSNPN; CDR2 reads SVGIG (reference sequence). The ends were cut back, 2 bases at V and 4 bases at J, with 9 bases in the middle. CDR3 region: CAWSLDSNQPQHF. The DNA for the CDR3 is TGTGCCTGGAGTTTAGACAGTAATCAGCCCCAGCATTTT.

V usage is TRBV4-2 and J usage is TRBJ1-1; D unclear. Trimming removed 4 bases from V and 3 bases from J, with 15 bases in between. This CDR3 is 15 amino acids long. From germline, CDR1 is LGHNA and CDR2 YNFKEQ. The CDR3 sequence: CASSLARRPYTEAFF. The CDR3 region has the DNA TGTGCCAGCAGCCTCGCCCGGAGGCCGTACACTGAAGCTTTCTTT.

Remarks on this clone: An end of the junction differs from the germline gene, which may be a read error. The rearrangement uses TRBV30 and TRBJ1-3; a weak D match, TRBD1 (6 bases). CDR1 and CDR2 (germline): GTSNPN, SVGIG (reference sequence). This CDR3 has 15 residues. DNA for the CDR3: TGTGCCTGGAGTGCTCAACAGGGCCCCCGAAAAACCATATATTTT. Translated, it gives CAWSAQQGPRKTIYF.

This clone was counted only a few times. The chain combines TRBV6-1 with TRBJ1-3, with 7 nucleotides matching TRBD1. The J segment lost 6 bases and the V segment lost 2 bases, leaving 4 bases of the junction unmatched. CDR3 length: 14 amino acids. Germline-derived CDR1 and CDR2 are MNHNS and SASEGT. Written as DNA, the CDR3 is TGTGCCAGCAGTGAAAGGGGGCGCGTAAACACCATATATTTT. Translating gives CASSERGRVNTIYF.

This clone has only one observation. The rearrangement joins TRBV20-1 to TRBJ2-7, with D perhaps TRBD1 (6 bases). V dropped 5 bases and J dropped 3 bases, with 8 bases sitting between them. The CDR3 has 11 amino acids. Germline V gives CDR1 DFQATT, CDR2 SNEGSKA (reference sequence). The CDR3, as DNA: TGCAGTGCTGAAGGGGGCTACGAGCAGTACTTC. Its protein product is CSAEGGYEQYF.

This clone was counted a single time. The CDR3, as DNA: TGTGCCAGCAGTGCCCAATACAGGGGGACCGGGGAGCTGTTTTTT. Translated: CASSAQYRGTGELFF. The chain combines TRBV6-1 with TRBJ2-2, with 8 bases identical to TRBD1. V gave up 4 bases and J gave up 5 bases; unmatched junction bases: 6. Germline V lookup: CDR1 MNHNS, CDR2 SASEGT. CDR3 size: 15 residues.

J is TRBJ1-3 and V is TRBV30; D gene ambiguous. This CDR3 is 15 amino acids long. V shed 0 bases and J shed 4 bases, with 13 bases lying between them. Germline values: CDR1 GTSNPN, CDR2 SVGIG (reference sequence). The CDR3 is CAWSVLSRTGNTIYF. The DNA of the CDR3 is TGTGCCTGGAGTGTTCTCTCCAGAACCGGAAACACCATATATTTT.

The chain employs TRBV7-2 and TRBJ2-1; 8 bases are shared with TRBD1. V shed 4 bases, J shed 7 bases, and the junction held 12 bases outside the gene matches. Germline V gene data show CDR1 as SGHTA and CDR2 as FQGNSA. This CDR3 is 16 amino acids long. The CDR3: CASSSPPRTGRNEQFF. The CDR3 DNA follows: TGTGCCAGCAGCTCCCCCCCCCGGACAGGGAGGAATGAGCAGTTCTTC.

The V gene is TRBV13, the J gene TRBJ2-6; D might be TRBD1 (5 bases). Germline V gives CDR1 PRHDT, CDR2 FYEKMQ (reference sequence). This CDR3 has 16 residues. The V end was cut by 5 bases, the J end by 3 bases, with 14 bases between. CDR3 protein: CASSSITGGGANVLTF. The CDR3 nucleotides are TGTGCCAGCAGCAGCATAACAGGTGGTGGGGCCAACGTCCTGACTTTC.

This clone was picked up a small number of times. The rearrangement uses TRBV7-9 and TRBJ1-4; TRBD1 matches 8 bases. Per the germline V gene, CDR1 is SEHNR and CDR2 is FQNEAQ (reference sequence). Losses at the gene ends were 4 bases for V and 5 bases for J; bases not matched to a gene: 9. CDR3 length: 16 residues. The CDR3 DNA reads TGTGCCAGCAGCTCCAAGGGGGACAGGAACAATGAAAAACTGTTTTTT. This sequence encodes CASSSKGDRNNEKLFF. The complete variable domain, with remaining parts taken from reference TRBV7-9 and TRBJ1-4, reads DTGVSQNPRHKITKRGQNVTFRCDPISEHNRLYWYRQTLGQGPEFLTYFQNEAQLEKSRLLSDRFSAERPKGSFSTLEIQRTEQGDSAMYLCASSSKGDRNNEKLFFGSGTQLSVL.

V gene TRBV28 combines with J gene TRBJ2-1, with a tentative D call TRBD2 (7 bases). Germline V gene sequence: CDR1 MDHEN, CDR2 SYDVKM. Trimming left V 3 bases short and J 7 bases short, with 19 bases between. The CDR3 is 16 amino acids. CDR3: CASSLAGGRKRNEQFF. CDR3 in DNA: TGTGCCAGCAGTTTGGCCGGGGGGCGAAAAAGAAATGAGCAGTTCTTC.

The rearrangement links TRBV5-1 to TRBJ2-3, with D possibly being TRBD1 (6 bases). V was clipped by 1 base and J by 1 base, with 10 bases between them. This CDR3 contains 15 residues. Germline CDR1 SGHRS, CDR2 YFSETQ. CDR3 sequence reads: CASSLLQGGTDTQYF. CDR3 nucleotide sequence: TGCGCCAGCAGCTTGTTACAGGGTGGCACAGATACGCAGTATTTT.

The V and J genes are TRBV11-3 and TRBJ1-3; D is possibly TRBD1 (5 bases). This CDR3 is 17 amino acids long. Per germline, CDR1 SGHNT and CDR2 YENEEA. Deletions cut 5 bases from V and 0 bases from J, with 17 bases between. In DNA, the CDR3 is TGTGCCAGCAGCCGCCGTGGGGGAGGGTCCTCTGGAAACACCATATATTTT. This translates into CASSRRGGGSSGNTIYF. Variable domain in full (rest from reference TRBV11-3 and TRBJ1-3): EAGVVQSPRYKIIEKKQPVAFWCNPISGHNTLYWYLQNLGQGPELLIRYENEEAVDDSQLPKDRFSAERLKGVDSTLKIQPAELGDSAVYLCASSRRGGGSSGNTIYFGEGSWLTVV.

The chain uses TRBV7-3 and TRBJ2-3, with 8 bases that match TRBD2. With 5 bases clipped from V and 1 base from J, the junction kept 8 bases outside the gene matches. The CDR3 contains 16 residues. Per the germline V gene, CDR1 is SGHTA and CDR2 is FQGTGA. CDR3 nucleotides: TGTGCCAGCAGCCGACCGGGGGGGGTGGGCACAGATACGCAGTATTTT. Protein product: CASSRPGGVGTDTQYF.

The rearrangement uses TRBV27 and TRBJ2-2; maybe TRBD2 (5 bases). Germline assignment: CDR1 MNHEY and CDR2 SMNVEV (reference sequence). The CDR3 is 13 amino acids. V was pared by 5 bases and J by 5 bases, with 9 bases between. This chain's CDR3 is CASSAEGTGELFF. The CDR3 region has the DNA TGTGCCAGCAGTGCCGAGGGTACCGGGGAGCTGTTTTTT.

This rearrangement joins TRBV30 to TRBJ1-5, with no clear D. The CDR3 sequence is 13 residues long. Germline V gives CDR1 GTSNPN, CDR2 SVGIG (reference sequence). The ends were cut back, 8 bases at V and 6 bases at J, with 17 bases in the middle. CDR3 coding DNA: TGTGCCCCCCAGCTCCCCGGGTGTCAGCCCCAGCATTTT. Its protein product is CAPQLPGCQPQHF.

The chain carries TRBV28 and TRBJ2-1; 8 bases are shared with TRBD2. This CDR3 region has 17 residues. Germline V gives CDR1 MDHEN, CDR2 SYDVKM. With 4 bases clipped from V and 7 bases from J, the junction kept 15 bases outside the gene matches. In DNA, the CDR3 is TGTGCCAGCAGTTCGGGGTTTACCGGGGGGGCAAAAAATGAGCAGTTCTTC. Translating it yields CASSSGFTGGAKNEQFF.

The chain links TRBV30 to TRBJ1-6, with 9 bases lining up with TRBD1. This CDR3 comprises 15 residues. Per germline, CDR1 GTSNPN and CDR2 SVGIG (reference sequence). V dropped 3 bases and J dropped 7; count of bases not matched to a gene: 7. CDR3 DNA sequence: TGTGCCTGGAGCCGGGGGGACAGGGCCAATTCACCCCTCCACTTT. It is translated as CAWSRGDRANSPLHF.

The chain carries TRBV2 and TRBJ1-1; 8 bases are shared with TRBD1. J lost 4 bases, V lost 6 bases, and 4 bases had no gene match. Germline lookup yields CDR1 SNHLY and CDR2 FYNNEI. CDR3 length: 13 residues. Here the CDR3 DNA reads TGTGCCAGCAGACAGGGGGGGGTCACTGAAGCTTTCTTT. Amino acids: CASRQGGVTEAFF.

The gene calls are TRBV6-1 and TRBJ1-1; D possibly corresponds to TRBD1 (5 bases). CDR1 is MNHNS, CDR2 SASEGT, per germline. Trimming took off 2 bases at V and 3 bases at J, with 13 bases between the two ends. The CDR3 is 15 amino acids. As DNA, the CDR3 is TGTGCCAGCAGTGAATTGGGGGGTGGCGACACTGAAGCTTTCTTT. It yields the protein CASSELGGGDTEAFF.

This clone was seen a few times. Here the CDR3 DNA reads TGCGCCAGCAGCATTACAGGGCTCACTGAAGCTTTCTTT. This translates into CASSITGLTEAFF. V and J are TRBV4-1 and TRBJ1-1, with D possibly matching TRBD1 (6 bases). In germline, CDR1 is MGHRA, CDR2 YSYEKL. There are 13 residues in the CDR3. Trimming stripped 5 bases from V and 4 bases from J, with 11 bases between.